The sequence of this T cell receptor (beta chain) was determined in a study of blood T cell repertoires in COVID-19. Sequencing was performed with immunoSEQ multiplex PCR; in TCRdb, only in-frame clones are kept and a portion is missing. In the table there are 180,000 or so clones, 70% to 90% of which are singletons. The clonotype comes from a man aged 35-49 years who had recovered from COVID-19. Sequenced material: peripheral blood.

The CDR3 DNA is TGTGCCAGCAGCTTAGGGAGAATCGAGGAGACCCAGTACTTC. Protein sequence: CASSLGRIEETQYF. This chain joins TRBV7-9 and TRBJ2-5, with unresolved D. Germline V gene sequence: CDR1 SEHNR, CDR2 FQNEAQ (reference sequence). There are 14 residues in the CDR3. V was cut by 1 base and J by 5 bases, with 11 bases left in between.